The present TCR beta chain was sequenced within a study of identical twins. The CDR3 contains 16 residues. Germline V gene data show CDR1 as KGHDR and CDR2 as SFDVKD. Each CDR3 protein is one row after TCRdb ran MiXCR on the 5' RACE reads. The repertoire holds around 1.7 million distinct CDR3 sequences, about 31% seen once, with 0.25% to 0.3% in the top ten. The chain recombines TRBV24-1 with TRBJ2-1; 10 bases line up with TRBD1. The DNA end is a closer match to TRBJ2-7, so the J assignment may be wrong. The clonotype originates from a newborn girl in good health. What was sequenced was cord blood. This chain's CDR3 is CATSDQTGGSYNEQYF. Written as DNA, the CDR3 is TGTGCCACCAGTGATCAGACAGGGGGCTCCTACAATGAGCAGTACTTC.